Below, one T cell receptor beta chain is given with its context. The trim removed 5 bases at V and 3 bases at J, leaving 11 bases unmatched. The CDR3 spans 19 residues. In germline, CDR1 is SNHLY, CDR2 FYNNEI. The Seattle patients joined while their infection was active and were tracked longitudinally afterward. The sample belongs to a study of blood T cell repertoires in COVID-19. The authors' processing: Reference gene primer amplification gave estimated nucleated cell counts. Sequencing was performed with immunoSEQ multiplex PCR; in TCRdb, only in-frame clones are kept and a portion is missing. V and J calls and clone size are as listed in that table; D and trimming were resolved from the DNA. The sample holds 200,000 to 250,000 clones; about nine tenths are singletons and the top ten take approximately 10%.

The clonotype originates from a man aged 50 to 60 with COVID-19, enrolled during active disease. This chain links TRBV2 with TRBJ2-2, with 14 bases identical to TRBD2. The sample taken for sequencing was peripheral blood. The CDR3 reads CASSLWGLAGVGDTGELFF. Here the CDR3 DNA reads TGTGCCAGCAGTCTATGGGGACTAGCGGGAGTTGGAGACACCGGGGAGCTGTTTTTT.